The text below deals with one T cell receptor (beta chain). Its antigen is still unknown. The data stem from a study of cytomegalovirus exposure and HLA in healthy donors. On the study more broadly: Early release data held around 82 million unique TCRs from HLA-typed donors.

Whole-study results and caveats: A missense variant in DCLRE1C was later tied to TCR beta V- and J-gene trimming. Accurate HLA-A and HLA-B prediction from TCR beta sequences was reported for most subjects. For most TCR sequences rarity was the rule, although some public TCRs occurred in many donors.

Germline CDR1 SEHNR, CDR2 FQNEAQ (reference sequence). CDR3 length: 15 residues. The V gene end was trimmed by 4 bases and the J gene end by 4 bases; junction bases not matched to a gene: 6. The PCR had 60 Vbeta and 13 Jbeta primers. Method: immunoSEQ multiplex PCR; TCRdb's copy keeps in-frame clones and lacks some. Among 100,000 to 150,000 clones listed, approximately 78% were seen once. This clonotype was obtained from a man aged 25-45 years in good health and CMV-seropositive. Sequenced material: PBMCs. The chain links TRBV7-9 to TRBJ2-7; 11 bases are a match to TRBD2. The CDR3 region is CASSSRTSGSYEQYF. CDR3 in DNA: TGTGCCAGCAGCTCTAGGACTAGCGGGTCGTACGAGCAGTACTTC.